This TCR beta chain was sequenced in a study of beta chain features in type 1 diabetes. Findings of the study overall: There was a moderate but significant shortening of TCRB CDR3s in all four CD4+ subsets of Type 1 diabetes patients.

Germline values: CDR1 SGHRS, CDR2 YFSETQ. The CDR3 runs 17 residues. With 4 bases clipped from V and 1 base from J, the junction kept 8 bases outside the gene matches. Notes on this clone: Antigen specificity is unknown.

Reverse transcribing all isolated RNA meant expressed TCRB transcripts were sequenced. Clones were sequenced by immunoSEQ multiplex PCR, and TCRdb holds only the in-frame ones, with some missing. The sample lists some 160,000 clones, roughly 10% occurring once. The sequencing sample was made of central memory CD4+ T cells from blood. The source is a woman aged 25-40 years with type 1 diabetes. The chain has TRBV5-1 and TRBJ2-1; TRBD2 matches at 10 bases. CDR3 bases: TGCGCCAGCAGCCGTTTAGCTAGCGGGGGATCCTACAATGAGCAGTTCTTC. This codes for CASSRLASGGSYNEQFF.